This T cell receptor (beta chain) was captured in a study of glioma-infiltrating T cells listed by TCRdb under 2016. As for the study more broadly: Sequencing of TCR alpha- and beta-chain repertoires was performed on glioma tissue, on non-neoplastic brain tissue, and on matched peripheral blood mononuclear cells. The paired cohort comprised three low-grade glioma patients, eight primary glioblastoma patients and three non-glioma patients contributing non-neoplastic brain tissue. Each tissue-infiltrating repertoire was compared with the same patient's peripheral blood repertoire to measure divergence between tissue and blood T-cell populations. Overall study results and their limits: Tissue and blood shared very few CDR3 sequences, a result attributed to high CDR3 diversity and limited sampling. VJ-independent divergence between tissue and blood was lower than expected in non-neoplastic patients but higher than expected in all gliomas, particularly low-grade gliomas. Small numbers underpinned the group comparisons: several glioblastoma patients, three low-grade glioma patients and three non-neoplastic patients.

V loses 5 bases, J loses 4 bases, and the germline ends lie 14 bases apart. Sequences SGHTA (CDR1) and FQGTGA (CDR2) are obtained from the germline V gene. From the cysteine through the phenylalanine, the CDR3 covers 15 amino acids. The read is trimmed to its CDR3 DNA, 45 bases read in frame from base 1. The iRepertoire nested amplicon-rescue multiplex PCR (arm-PCR) platform was used to amplify TCR alpha and beta CDR3 regions from RNA. One-step reverse transcription and amplification used about 95-450 ng of tissue mRNA or PBMC total RNA as input. Following bead purification, Illumina adapters were added by a secondary multiplex PCR, and libraries between 200 and 400 bp were gel-purified. Libraries carried internal 6-nucleotide barcodes used for demultiplexing. Sequencing of libraries was performed on an Illumina MiSeq with 2x220 or 2x250 nucleotide paired-end reads. The paper's data handling went like this. Paired reads were merged using FLASH 1.2.11 and were aligned to the GRCh37 human genome using BWA-MEM, after which TRA and TRB reads were extracted. An IMGT-derived reference of cassette sequences and CDR3 motifs, with pseudogenes included, was used for V and J assignment. Three-frame translation of reads was performed, and productive CDR3s were defined as those with a C...FGXG motif and no stop codons. Clonotypes were defined as unique combinations of V-J cassette pair and CDR3 amino acid sequence. Hamming distance filtering was applied to reads, with thresholds set by the sequence error rate of each sample in mapped regions. Starting from the raw public reads, TCRdb applied fastp trimming at Q25, assembled clones with MiXCR and retained in-frame beta chains. Rows matching on CDR3 protein sequence are summarized as one entry with the most common DNA and genes. TCRdb's processing, not the authors', yielded these V and J calls. Recorded for this sample are around 140,000 distinct CDR3 sequences; around 40% of them occurred a single time. Around a fifth of the sample comes from the top ten.

This clonotype has more than one count but fewer than ten. Its antigen remains undetermined. Base qualities were left out, and no much larger clone turns up one base away. The specimen was glioma tissue, nonneoplastic brain tissue, or PBMCs (not recorded which). The sequence derives from a human donor with low-grade glioma or glioblastoma, undergoing nonglioma brain surgery, or in good health (not recorded which). Recombination joined TRBV7-3 with TRBJ2-2; TRBD2 is perhaps the D gene, given 6 matching bases. The CDR3 protein sequence reads: CASSLTSSGTGELFF. The DNA reads TGTGCCAGCAGCCTTACTAGCTCTGGCACCGGGGAGCTGTTTTTT.